This passage covers 14 T cell receptor beta chains from one sample sequenced in a study of beta chain features in type 1 diabetes. Reverse transcription of all isolated RNA meant that expressed TCRB transcripts were sequenced. Sequencing used immunoSEQ multiplex PCR; TCRdb keeps in-frame clones, though not all of them. The sample lists 350,000 to 450,000 clones, more than 12% occurring once. Sequencing was done on a sample of naive CD4+ T cells from blood. The receptors were sampled from a woman younger than 35 in good health.

This clone was detected only a few times. This rearrangement joins TRBV5-6 to TRBJ2-5, with 9 bases that match TRBD1. The germline V gene encodes CDR1 SGHDT and CDR2 YYEEEE. Germline trimming cut 0 bases from V and 4 bases from J; bases unmatched to any gene: 4. This CDR3 comprises 15 residues. CDR3 DNA sequence: TGTGCCAGCAGCTTGGTGGACAGGGGCGCAGAGACCCAGTACTTC. Translating gives CASSLVDRGAETQYF.

V usage is TRBV4-1 and J usage is TRBJ2-1; possible D gene TRBD2, 7 bases. V was pared by 0 bases and J by 7 bases, with 25 bases between. The germline V gene has CDR1 MGHRA and CDR2 YSYEKL. This CDR3 is built from 19 residues. CDR3 coding DNA: TGCGCCAGCAGCCAAGATATGGCGCCGGGGCGGGGGCGCGGGAATGAGCAGTTCTTC. It specifies CASSQDMAPGRGRGNEQFF.

J is TRBJ2-7 and V is TRBV9; TRBD2 agrees at 10 bases. CDR1 and CDR2 (germline): SGDLS, YYNGEE. This CDR3 contains 15 residues. The V gene end was trimmed by 0 bases and the J gene end by 5 bases; junction bases not matched to a gene: 5. The CDR3 nucleotides are TGTGCCAGCAGCGTAGGGTCTAGCGGGAGTGACGAGCAGTACTTC. Its protein is CASSVGSSGSDEQYF.

The chain is built from TRBV18 and TRBJ1-2, with D possibly TRBD1 on 5 matching bases. The CDR3 has 16 residues. Trimming left V 3 bases short and J 7 bases short, with 21 bases between. CDR1 is KGHSH and CDR2 is LQKENI in the germline V gene. CDR3 DNA sequence: TGTGCCAGCTCACCGGTGTTGGTCGGAGGGGAATCTGGCTACACCTTC. Encoded protein: CASSPVLVGGESGYTF. Together with reference TRBV18 and TRBJ1-2, the CDR3 gives the full variable domain: NAGVMQNPRHLVRRRGQEARLRCSPMKGHSHVYWYRQLPEEGLKFMVYLQKENIIDESGMPKERFSAEFPKEGPSILRIQQVVRGDSAAYFCASSPVLVGGESGYTFGSGTRLTVV.

This chain's CDR3 is CASSQGLMLYNEQFF. The CDR3 region has the DNA TGTGCCAGCAGCCAAGGACTGATGCTTTACAATGAGCAGTTCTTC. The V gene is TRBV4-2, the J gene TRBJ2-1; unclear D gene. Trimming left V 1 base short and J 4 bases short, with 11 bases between. The CDR3 runs to 15 residues. CDR1 and CDR2 from the germline V gene are LGHNA and YNFKEQ.

This clone was counted a few times. The chain couples TRBV29-1 to TRBJ1-2; 9 nucleotides agree with TRBD1. V lost 3 bases to trimming and J lost 0 bases; unmatched junction nucleotides: 5. The CDR3 has 15 residues. Per the germline V gene, CDR1 is SQVTM and CDR2 is ANQGSEA. The CDR3 protein is CSVDGDREANYGYTF. The CDR3 bases are TGCAGCGTTGATGGGGACAGGGAAGCTAACTATGGCTACACCTTC.

This clone showed up just once. The genes are TRBV16 and TRBJ1-1; 8 bases agree with TRBD1. CDR3 length: 15 amino acids. V lost 4 bases, J lost 1 base, and 5 bases stayed unmatched. Germline loops: CDR1 KGHSY, CDR2 FQNENV. The CDR3 spells CASSRVQGGNTEAFF. The CDR3 DNA follows: TGTGCCAGCAGCCGAGTACAGGGGGGGAACACTGAAGCTTTCTTT.

The J gene is TRBJ2-7, the V gene TRBV11-2; D is unresolved. Germline CDR1 SGHAT, CDR2 FQNNGV. The CDR3 length is 11 residues. Trimming pared 8 bases from V and 2 bases from J, leaving 7 bases between. CDR3 amino acids: CASGPPYEQYF. DNA of the CDR3: TGTGCCAGCGGGCCGCCCTACGAGCAGTACTTC.

The chain employs TRBV7-2 and TRBJ2-1; 7 bases map to TRBD2. The V segment lost 3 bases and the J segment 10 bases; nucleotides outside the gene matches: 9. Germline CDR1 reads SGHTA; CDR2 reads FQGNSA. The CDR3 length is 14 residues. In nucleotides, the CDR3 is TGTGCCAGCAGCTTTACGGGACTATCGGGCGAGCAGTTCTTC. Amino acid sequence: CASSFTGLSGEQFF.

The V and J genes are TRBV28 and TRBJ2-7; 7 positions match TRBD1. J lost 3 bases, V lost 6 bases, and 5 bases had no gene match. This CDR3 region has 13 residues. In germline, CDR1 is MDHEN, CDR2 SYDVKM. CDR3 in DNA: TGTGCCAGCAGCCTTGGGACAGACTACGAGCAGTACTTC. Protein product: CASSLGTDYEQYF.

This clone was recorded a few times. The chain carries TRBV6-6 and TRBJ1-2, with 9 bases lining up with TRBD1. CDR3 length: 14 amino acids. Germline loops: CDR1 MNHNY, CDR2 SVGAGI (reference sequence). The V segment lost 2 bases and the J segment 7 bases; nucleotides outside the gene matches: 5. The CDR3 loop reads CASSYPGQGSGYTF. In DNA, the CDR3 is TGTGCCAGCAGTTACCCCGGACAGGGGAGTGGCTACACCTTC.

The genes are TRBV7-9 and TRBJ2-3, with 9 nucleotides matching TRBD1. J lost 2 bases, V lost 6 bases, and 6 bases had no gene match. Germline CDR1 reads SEHNR; CDR2 reads FQNEAQ (reference sequence). The CDR3 runs to 15 residues. The CDR3 spells CASSLTGGNTDTQYF. DNA for the CDR3: TGTGCCAGCAGTTTGACAGGGGGGAACACAGATACGCAGTATTTT.

The rearrangement joins TRBV7-9 to TRBJ2-3, with 8 positions matching TRBD1. Unmatched junction bases numbered 5, after V lost 2 bases and J lost 4 bases. Germline CDR1 SEHNR, CDR2 FQNEAQ (reference sequence). CDR3 length equals 15 residues. CDR3 sequence: CASSLRQGAADTQYF. The CDR3 DNA follows: TGTGCCAGCAGCTTACGGCAGGGGGCCGCAGATACGCAGTATTTT.

This clone was seen a handful of times. J is TRBJ1-2 and V is TRBV10-3; TRBD1 agrees at 7 bases. Germline-derived CDR1 and CDR2 are ENHRY and SYGVKD. CDR3 length equals 14 residues. The trim removed 3 bases at V and 4 bases at J, leaving 5 bases unmatched. CDR3 nucleotide sequence: TGTGCCATCAGTGAAAGGGGGCCGGGCTATGGCTACACCTTC. Amino acids: CAISERGPGYGYTF.